This T cell receptor beta chain was recovered during a study of shared clonotypes between healthy human individuals. Study-level points and caveats: Clonotypes that were shared across four donors made up approximately 5% of naive CD4 clonotypes. Against clonotypes common to all four donors, non-shared ones had lower generation probabilities.

In the original processing: ImmunoSEQ yielded junction-only sequences lacking quality scores, so filtering differed. Clones were read by immunoSEQ multiplex PCR, and TCRdb kept only the in-frame ones, dropping some. V and J calls and clone size are those listed in that table; D and trimming were worked out from the DNA. The sample includes 400,000 or so clones, roughly 96% of them seen just once. Germline CDR1 and CDR2: MNHEY and SMNVEV (reference sequence). The V and J ends lost 5 bases and 1 base respectively, with 17 bases between them. CDR3 length: 16 residues. Points on this clone: What it binds is not known.

Healthy HIV-negative adults without recent acute infections or vaccinations served as donors. The sample was memory CD8+ T cells sorted from blood. Subset indicated: CD45RO+ cells pooled with CCR7-negative TemRA cells. This receptor was identified in a man aged 30-40 years in good health. V is TRBV27 and J is TRBJ1-2; D call uncertain. CDR3 sequence: CASSPLGRGFNYGYTF. DNA for the CDR3: TGTGCCAGCAGTCCCCTCGGACGAGGTTTTAACTATGGCTACACCTTC.